This passage covers 15 T cell receptor beta chains from one sample sequenced in a study of PD-L1 blockade in urothelial cancer. Sequencing used immunoSEQ multiplex PCR; TCRdb keeps in-frame clones, though not all of them. The data show about 56,000 clones, roughly 87% seen once. As for time point: pretreatment peripheral blood. The sequencing here drew on PBMCs, taken around atezolizumab (anti-PD-L1) treatment. These receptors came from a man between 65 and 85 years old with urothelial cancer.

This clone has more than one count but fewer than ten. The gene calls are TRBV7-9 and TRBJ1-3, with D uncertain. CDR3 size: 15 residues. Between the trimmed V and J ends, which lost 5 bases and 8 bases, there was a span of 19 bases. The germline CDR1 and CDR2 sequences are SEHNR and FQNEAQ (reference sequence). For the CDR3, the DNA is TGTGCCAGCAGCCGACTTACCGTCTCTATAGACACCATATATTTT. Residues: CASSRLTVSIDTIYF.

The gene calls are TRBV7-6 and TRBJ1-1, with D possibly matching TRBD1 (5 bases). Germline V gene sequence: CDR1 SGHVS, CDR2 FNYEAQ. V lost 5 bases to trimming and J lost 2 bases, with 9 bases between them. This CDR3 region has 13 residues. The CDR3 region has the DNA TGTGCCAGCAGCACGGGGGGTAACACTGAAGCTTTCTTT. Translating it yields CASSTGGNTEAFF.

CDR3 DNA sequence: TGTGCCAGCAGAGCTGGACAGGGAAGCAATCAGCCCCAGCATTTT. Translation: CASRAGQGSNQPQHF. V usage is TRBV5-5 and J usage is TRBJ1-5; 8 bases match TRBD1. The CDR3 is made up of 15 amino acids. Germline assignment: CDR1 SGHKS and CDR2 YYEKEE (reference sequence). V trimming: 5 bases; J trimming: 1 base; junction bases outside the gene matches: 5.

This clone has only one observation. The rearrangement uses TRBV30 and TRBJ2-3; 15 nucleotides match TRBD2. After removal of 0 bases from V and 14 bases from J, the junction contained 18 bases not matched to a gene. Looked up from germline, CDR1 is GTSNPN and CDR2 is SVGIG (reference sequence). This CDR3 is 18 amino acids long. The CDR3 nucleotides are TGTGCCTGGAGTGTACGGACTAGCGGGAGGGCCGGGCACAGATACGCGTATTTT. Residues: CAWSVRTSGRAGHRYAYF.

The rearrangement joins TRBV19 to TRBJ2-1, with D tentatively TRBD2 (6 bases). Deletions cut 4 bases from V and 3 bases from J, with 10 bases between. The CDR3 runs 14 residues. Germline assignment: CDR1 LNHDA and CDR2 SQIVND (reference sequence). CDR3 loop: CASSNRGFYNEQFF. The CDR3 DNA follows: TGTGCCAGTAGTAATCGGGGGTTCTACAATGAGCAGTTCTTC. Using reference TRBV19 and TRBJ2-1 for the parts outside the CDR3, the full variable domain is DGGITQSPKYLFRKEGQNVTLSCEQNLNHDAMYWYRQDPGQGLRLIYYSQIVNDFQKGDIAEGYSVSREKKESFPLTVTSAQKNPTAFYLCASSNRGFYNEQFFGPGTRLTVL.

The rearrangement joins TRBV6-1 to TRBJ2-3, with D possibly being TRBD2 (5 bases). CDR1 and CDR2 from the germline V gene are MNHNS and SASEGT. V was pared by 8 bases and J by 14 bases, with 17 bases between. The CDR3 is 11 amino acids. In DNA form, the CDR3 reads TGTGCCAGCTCCGAGGGCAGATACGCGTATTTT. It codes for CASSEGRYAYF.

V and J are TRBV4-1 and TRBJ2-3, with a tentative D call TRBD1 (5 bases). The length of the CDR3 is 17 residues. V dropped 2 bases and J dropped 14 bases, with 29 bases sitting between them. Looked up from germline, CDR1 is MGHRA and CDR2 is YSYEKL. The CDR3 DNA follows: TGCGCCAGCAGCCAACCCGGTTTAGGGGTGGAGAGAAGATACGCGTATTTT. Encoded protein: CASSQPGLGVERRYAYF.

This clone has only a few counts. V and J are TRBV4-1 and TRBJ1-5; D is unresolved. Trimming took 0 bases from V and 6 from J, leaving 12 bases between them. The germline gives CDR1 MGHRA, CDR2 YSYEKL. CDR3 length equals 15 residues. CDR3 sequence reads: CASSQDTGVGQPQHF. The DNA for the CDR3 is TGCGCCAGCAGCCAAGATACGGGTGTGGGTCAGCCCCAGCATTTT.

The CDR3 bases are TGTGCCTGGAGTGTGGGGAGTGGGCTCCAAGAGACCCAGTACTTC. As protein: CAWSVGSGLQETQYF. The rearrangement links TRBV30 to TRBJ2-5; possibly TRBD2 for D (5 bases). The CDR3 totals 15 residues. V was pared by 0 bases and J by 1 base, with 12 bases between. CDR1 and CDR2 (germline): GTSNPN, SVGIG (reference sequence).

The genes are TRBV7-8 and TRBJ2-7; 7 nucleotides line up with TRBD1. V gave up 5 bases and J gave up 4 bases; unmatched junction bases: 17. Germline assignment: CDR1 SGHVS and CDR2 FQNEAQ. This CDR3 spans 17 amino acids. CDR3 sequence reads: CASSPQARRNRGYEQYF. CDR3 DNA: TGTGCCAGCAGCCCCCAGGCCCGGCGGAACAGGGGATACGAGCAGTACTTC.

The chain joins TRBV6-1 to TRBJ1-2; TRBD1 matches at 9 bases. In germline, CDR1 is MNHNS, CDR2 SASEGT. The J segment lost 2 bases and the V segment lost 2 bases, leaving 9 bases of the junction unmatched. The CDR3 is 17 amino acids. CDR3 region: CASSETGGQGKNYGYTF. CDR3 nucleotide sequence: TGTGCCAGCAGTGAAACTGGTGGACAGGGGAAGAACTATGGCTACACCTTC.

The gene calls are TRBV7-9 and TRBJ1-1; no definite D call. In germline, CDR1 is SEHNR, CDR2 FQNEAQ (reference sequence). The V end lost 2 bases, the J end lost 5 bases, and 15 bases lay between the germline ends. The CDR3 is 15 amino acids. CDR3 sequence reads: CASSLIGGRSTEAFF. In nucleotides, the CDR3 is TGTGCCAGCAGCTTAATCGGAGGGAGGTCAACTGAAGCTTTCTTT.

V gene TRBV29-1 combines with J gene TRBJ1-5; possible D gene TRBD1, 6 bases. The CDR3 consists of 13 residues. V was cut by 4 bases and J by 4 bases, with 11 bases left in between. The germline CDR1 and CDR2 sequences are SQVTM and ANQGSEA. The CDR3 loop is CSVGQGTNQPQHF. CDR3 nucleotides: TGCAGCGTTGGGCAGGGGACAAATCAGCCCCAGCATTTT. Combining the CDR3 with reference TRBV29-1 and TRBJ1-5 gives the whole variable domain SAVISQKPSRDICQRGTSLTIQCQVDSQVTMMFWYRQQPGQSLTLIATANQGSEATYESGFVIDKFPISRPNLTFSTLTVSNMSPEDSSIYLCSVGQGTNQPQHFGDGTRLSIL.

This clone was seen a few times. This rearrangement joins TRBV6-5 to TRBJ2-7; a weak D match, TRBD2 (6 bases). Trimming left V 7 bases short and J 3 bases short, with 16 bases between. The germline gives CDR1 MNHEY, CDR2 SVGAGI. The CDR3 totals 14 residues. The CDR3 spells CASTPRRLGYEQYF. CDR3 coding DNA: TGTGCCAGCACTCCTCGTAGACTAGGCTACGAGCAGTACTTC.

This chain connects TRBV19 to TRBJ1-5; TRBD1 matches 12 bases. CDR1 and CDR2 from the germline V gene are LNHDA and SQIVND (reference sequence). J was trimmed by 7 bases and V by 3 bases; bases with no gene match: 7. The CDR3 has 16 residues. The CDR3 region is CASSIRGQGAGQPQHF. In DNA, the CDR3 is TGTGCCAGTAGTATCAGGGGACAGGGGGCTGGCCAGCCCCAGCATTTT. The full variable domain, with the rest looked up from reference TRBV19 and TRBJ1-5, is DGGITQSPKYLFRKEGQNVTLSCEQNLNHDAMYWYRQDPGQGLRLIYYSQIVNDFQKGDIAEGYSVSREKKESFPLTVTSAQKNPTAFYLCASSIRGQGAGQPQHFGDGTRLSIL.